The 32 T cell receptor beta chains given below trace back to one sample, sequenced in a study of cytomegalovirus exposure and HLA in healthy donors. The PCR used 60 Vbeta and 13 Jbeta primers. Measured with immunoSEQ multiplex PCR; TCRdb has only the in-frame clones, and not every one. Here the sample spans 110,000 to 150,000 clones, around 10% being singletons. Input material: PBMCs. Every receptor here comes from a male donor in good health and CMV-seronegative.

The chain has TRBV7-2 and TRBJ2-1; D may be TRBD2 (6 bases). Trimming took off 3 bases at V and 5 bases at J, with 8 bases between the two ends. The germline V gene has CDR1 SGHTA and CDR2 FQGNSA. The CDR3 is made up of 13 amino acids. The chain's CDR3 is CASSLGLNNEQFF. CDR3 DNA sequence: TGTGCCAGCAGCTTGGGACTTAACAATGAGCAGTTCTTC.

The chain has TRBV4-3 and TRBJ1-1; D unclear. V lost 0 bases and J lost 1, with 12 bases in between. Germline values: CDR1 LGHNA, CDR2 YSLEER. The CDR3 runs 16 residues. DNA for the CDR3: TGCGCCAGCAGCCAAGAACTCCCAGCAGGGAACACTGAAGCTTTCTTT. It specifies CASSQELPAGNTEAFF.

The CDR3 DNA follows: TGTGCCAGCAGAGGACTAGCGCGGCGCTACGAGCAGTACTTC. Its translation: CASRGLARRYEQYF. V usage is TRBV6-1 and J usage is TRBJ2-5; 9 nucleotides line up with TRBD2. The end of the DNA aligns better with TRBJ2-7, so the J call may be wrong. The CDR3 spans 14 residues. The germline V gene encodes CDR1 MNHNS and CDR2 SASEGT.

This sequence joins TRBV28 and TRBJ2-7; D unresolved. The V end lost 8 bases, the J end lost 3 bases, and 17 bases lay between the germline ends. CDR1 is MDHEN, CDR2 SYDVKM, per germline. CDR3 length: 14 residues. The CDR3: CASGIQRNYYEQYF. CDR3 in DNA: TGTGCCAGCGGCATACAGAGAAATTACTACGAGCAGTACTTC.

This clone was seen a handful of times. The rearrangement uses TRBV7-6 and TRBJ2-7; 12 nucleotides line up with TRBD2. This CDR3 region has 15 residues. CDR1 SGHVS and CDR2 FNYEAQ come from the germline V gene. J gave up 3 bases and V 7 bases, and 7 bases lay outside the gene matches. The DNA for the CDR3 is TGTGCCAGCACCAAAGGACTAGCGGGAAACTACGAGCAGTACTTC. It specifies CASTKGLAGNYEQYF. Supplemented by reference TRBV7-6 and TRBJ2-7, the full variable domain reads GAGVSQSPRYKVTKRGQDVALRCDPISGHVSLYWYRQALGQGPEFLTYFNYEAQQDKSGLPNDRFSAERPEGSISTLTIQRTEQRDSAMYRCASTKGLAGNYEQYFGPGTRLTVT.

The sample holds a few counts of this clone. CDR3 sequence (DNA): TGTGCCAGCAGTCAAAGGGGACAGGATCGGTACTTC. It codes for CASSQRGQDRYF. V usage is TRBV25-1 and J usage is TRBJ2-7; 8 nucleotides match TRBD1. CDR1 and CDR2 from the germline V gene are MGHDK and SYGVNS. This CDR3 has 12 residues. The ends lost 5 bases at V and 12 bases at J; junction bases unmatched: 9.

This clone was counted a few times. The genes are TRBV13 and TRBJ2-7; TRBD2 aligns across 7 bases. Looked up from germline, CDR1 is PRHDT and CDR2 is FYEKMQ (reference sequence). The CDR3 sequence is 14 residues long. Unmatched junction bases numbered 5, after V lost 4 bases and J lost 2 bases. In DNA form, the CDR3 reads TGTGCCAGCAGCTCCAGACTAGCCCCCTACGAGCAGTACTTC. Residues: CASSSRLAPYEQYF. Drawing the rest from reference TRBV13 and TRBJ2-7, the complete variable domain is AAGVIQSPRHLIKEKRETATLKCYPIPRHDTVYWYQQGPGQDPQFLISFYEKMQSDKGSIPDRFSAQQFSDYHSELNMSSLELGDSALYFCASSSRLAPYEQYFGPGTRLTVT.

V usage is TRBV28 and J usage is TRBJ1-1; 7 bases are a match to TRBD1. With 5 bases clipped from V and 2 bases from J, the junction kept 11 bases outside the gene matches. Per germline, CDR1 MDHEN and CDR2 SYDVKM. The CDR3 runs to 16 residues. The CDR3 region has the DNA TGTGCCAGCAGTCCCGGGACAGTAATTTTTAACACTGAAGCTTTCTTT. Its translation is CASSPGTVIFNTEAFF.

The sample holds a few counts of this clone. The CDR3 DNA is TGTGCCAGCAGGTGGGTGGGCTTAGATGGCTACACCTTC. Translating gives CASRWVGLDGYTF. This chain joins TRBV2 and TRBJ1-2; D gene unclear. Trimming left V 6 bases short and J 6 bases short, with 14 bases between. This CDR3 has 13 residues. Germline CDR1 is SNHLY and CDR2 is FYNNEI.

The genes are TRBV4-2 and TRBJ2-5; 8 bases map to TRBD1. The J call may not be correct, given that the DNA end is closer to TRBJ2-7. The CDR3 length is 15 residues. Germline assignment: CDR1 LGHNA and CDR2 YNFKEQ. The CDR3 DNA sequence: TGTGCCAGCAGCCCCGGACAGGGCAGATCGGACGAGCAGTACTTC. Its protein product is CASSPGQGRSDEQYF.

In its sample, this clone was seen a few times. This sequence joins TRBV28 and TRBJ2-7; no clear D. The ends were cut back, 2 bases at V and 7 bases at J, with 15 bases in the middle. Germline V CDR1 and CDR2: MDHEN, SYDVKM. The CDR3 sequence is 14 residues long. The CDR3 DNA follows: TGTGCCAGCAGTTTAACGCGTGGGCTACGAGAGCAGTACTTC. Amino acid sequence: CASSLTRGLREQYF.

This clone was found a few times. The V and J genes are TRBV30 and TRBJ1-3; 10 bases line up with TRBD1. J gave up 9 bases and V 3 bases, and 8 bases lay outside the gene matches. This CDR3 comprises 14 residues. Germline values: CDR1 GTSNPN, CDR2 SVGIG (reference sequence). The CDR3 sequence: CAWRGTGAMGTIYF. The CDR3 DNA follows: TGTGCCTGGAGGGGGACAGGGGCGATGGGCACCATATATTTT. The full variable domain, its missing parts supplied by reference TRBV30 and TRBJ1-3, is SQTIHQWPATLVQPVGSPLSLECTVEGTSNPNLYWYRQAAGRGLQLLFYSVGIGQISSEVPQNLSASRPQDRQFILSSKKLLLSDSGFYLCAWRGTGAMGTIYFGEGSWLTVV.

V and J are TRBV7-9 and TRBJ1-1; 9 bases are shared with TRBD1. Germline V gives CDR1 SEHNR, CDR2 FQNEAQ (reference sequence). There are 16 residues in the CDR3. Unmatched junction bases numbered 7, after V lost 4 bases and J lost 1 base. This CDR3 reads CASSSTGTGRNTEAFF. The CDR3 DNA is TGTGCCAGCAGCTCCACCGGGACAGGGAGGAACACTGAAGCTTTCTTT.

The genes are TRBV7-9 and TRBJ1-6; 9 nucleotides line up with TRBD1. V shed 4 bases, J shed 10 bases, and the junction held 5 bases outside the gene matches. Germline CDR1 is SEHNR and CDR2 is FQNEAQ (reference sequence). This CDR3 contains 14 residues. The CDR3 region is CASSSTGGISPLHF. The CDR3 nucleotides read TGTGCCAGCAGCTCTACAGGGGGCATATCACCCCTCCACTTT. The full variable domain, rest sourced from reference TRBV7-9 and TRBJ1-6, is DTGVSQNPRHKITKRGQNVTFRCDPISEHNRLYWYRQTLGQGPEFLTYFQNEAQLEKSRLLSDRFSAERPKGSFSTLEIQRTEQGDSAMYLCASSSTGGISPLHFGNGTRLTVT.

The sample holds a few counts of this clone. The chain employs TRBV4-1 and TRBJ1-4; 7 nucleotides align to TRBD1. The CDR3 length is 15 residues. The V and J ends lost 5 bases and 8 bases, in that order; junction bases with no gene match: 11. Looked up from germline, CDR1 is MGHRA and CDR2 is YSYEKL. CDR3 sequence: CASSANTGEQEKLFF. CDR3 nucleotides: TGCGCCAGCAGCGCGAACACAGGGGAACAGGAAAAACTGTTTTTT.

This clone occurred a few times. The chain couples TRBV10-3 to TRBJ1-1; D may be TRBD1 (5 bases). This CDR3 has 12 residues. V lost 5 bases to trimming and J lost 8 bases, with 12 bases between them. Germline values: CDR1 ENHRY, CDR2 SYGVKD. The CDR3 sequence: CAISPRGWEAFF. The CDR3 coding sequence is TGTGCCATCAGTCCCCGGGGGTGGGAAGCTTTCTTT.

This clone was detected only a few times. This chain links TRBV21-1 with TRBJ2-3; the D segment call TRBD2 is taken from the table without a DNA check. TRBV21-1 is shown as a pseudogene. This CDR3 is 16 amino acids long. CDR3 region: CASSKNGLHWGDTQYF. The DNA for the CDR3 is TGTGCCAGCAGCAAGAACGGACTACATTGGGGAGATACGCAGTATTTT.

The chain employs TRBV2 and TRBJ1-1; D gene uncertain. Trimming left V 1 base short and J 4 bases short, with 7 bases between. The CDR3 is made up of 13 amino acids. Germline assignment: CDR1 SNHLY and CDR2 FYNNEI. The CDR3 sequence is CASSEGPVTEAFF. The CDR3 DNA reads TGTGCCAGCAGTGAAGGGCCAGTCACTGAAGCTTTCTTT.

The rearrangement links TRBV5-8 to TRBJ1-5; 8 nucleotides line up with TRBD1. Germline V gives CDR1 SGHTS, CDR2 YDEGEE. The CDR3 has 16 amino acids. With V trimmed by 5 bases and J by 3 bases, 10 bases remained unmatched. CDR3 amino acids: CASRKTGTGFNQPQHF. CDR3 sequence (DNA): TGTGCCAGCAGAAAAACCGGGACAGGCTTCAATCAGCCCCAGCATTTT. The full variable domain, with the rest looked up from reference TRBV5-8 and TRBJ1-5, is EAGVTQSPTHLIKTRGQQATLRCSPISGHTSVYWYQQALGLGLQFLLWYDEGEERNRGNFPPRFSGRQFPNYSSELNVNALELEDSALYLCASRKTGTGFNQPQHFGDGTRLSIL.

This clone was picked up a small number of times. The rearrangement links TRBV7-6 to TRBJ2-2, with TRBD1 identical over 7 bases. Per the germline V gene, CDR1 is SGHVS and CDR2 is FNYEAQ. This CDR3 spans 15 amino acids. The V gene end was trimmed by 5 bases and the J gene end by 0 bases; junction bases not matched to a gene: 3. The CDR3 loop is CASSQGTANTGELFF. The CDR3 nucleotides read TGTGCCAGCAGCCAAGGGACAGCGAACACCGGGGAGCTGTTTTTT.

There are a few counts of this clone. This chain links TRBV25-1 with TRBJ1-4; no definite D call. There are 16 residues in the CDR3. Looked up from germline, CDR1 is MGHDK and CDR2 is SYGVNS. V was cut by 2 bases and J by 0 bases, with 10 bases left in between. In DNA, the CDR3 is TGTGCCAGCAGTGAACTGACATCTACAACTAATGAAAAACTGTTTTTT. Its translation: CASSELTSTTNEKLFF. Drawing the rest from reference TRBV25-1 and TRBJ1-4, the complete variable domain is EADIYQTPRYLVIGTGKKITLECSQTMGHDKMYWYQQDPGMELHLIHYSYGVNSTEKGDLSSESTVSRIRTEHFPLTLESARPSHTSQYLCASSELTSTTNEKLFFGSGTQLSVL.

This clone was found a few times. The chain recombines TRBV7-9 with TRBJ2-3; 14 bases match TRBD2. This CDR3 has 18 amino acids. The J segment lost 2 bases and the V segment lost 0 bases, leaving 4 bases of the junction unmatched. Germline V gives CDR1 SEHNR, CDR2 FQNEAQ (reference sequence). As DNA, the CDR3 is TGTGCCAGCAGCTTAGCGTTGGGACTAGCGGGGGCCACAGATACGCAGTATTTT. This sequence encodes CASSLALGLAGATDTQYF.

The table lists this clone with a few counts. The chain couples TRBV5-1 to TRBJ2-1; 11 bases align to TRBD2. The length of the CDR3 is 13 residues. Germline CDR1 reads SGHRS; CDR2 reads YFSETQ. The ends lost 5 bases at V and 5 bases at J; junction bases unmatched: 0. CDR3 bases: TGCGCCAGCAGACTAGCGGGGGACAATGAGCAGTTCTTC. Its protein is CASRLAGDNEQFF.

Points on this clone: This specimen includes other DNA sequences encoding the same CDR3. The gene calls are TRBV7-9 and TRBJ2-7; 7 positions match TRBD1. CDR1 is SEHNR, CDR2 FQNEAQ, per germline (reference sequence). The CDR3 spans 14 residues. J lost 2 bases, V lost 4 bases, and 5 bases had no gene match. In DNA, the CDR3 is TGTGCCAGCAGCTCCCGGGACAGCCCCTACGAGCAGTACTTC. Translated, it gives CASSSRDSPYEQYF.

In DNA form, the CDR3 reads TGCAGCGTTGAAAGGGGGCAACAAGAGACCCAGTACTTC. It translates to CSVERGQQETQYF. This chain links TRBV29-1 with TRBJ2-5, with 7 nucleotides matching TRBD1. CDR3 length equals 13 residues. Germline V gene data show CDR1 as SQVTM and CDR2 as ANQGSEA. With 2 bases clipped from V and 2 bases from J, the junction kept 2 bases outside the gene matches.

Concerning this clone: Different DNA sequences within this sample yield the same CDR3. The chain joins TRBV11-2 to TRBJ2-7; TRBD1 might be the D (6 bases). Germline CDR1 and CDR2: SGHAT and FQNNGV. Trimming took 4 bases from V and 4 from J, leaving 8 bases between them. The length of the CDR3 is 12 residues. As DNA, the CDR3 is TGTGCCAGCAGCTCACAGGGTTACGAGCAGTACTTC. Its translation is CASSSQGYEQYF.

The chain couples TRBV5-1 to TRBJ2-7, with D unclear. This CDR3 is 14 amino acids long. CDR1 is SGHRS and CDR2 is YFSETQ in the germline V gene. V lost 5 bases to trimming and J lost 0 bases, with 12 bases between them. This CDR3 is CASRPDNFSYEQYF. CDR3 coding DNA: TGCGCCAGCAGACCCGACAATTTCTCCTACGAGCAGTACTTC.

The chain uses TRBV29-1 and TRBJ2-1; TRBD2 might be the D (6 bases). V was pared by 6 bases and J by 0 bases, with 12 bases between. Looked up from germline, CDR1 is SQVTM and CDR2 is ANQGSEA. This CDR3 is 14 amino acids long. The CDR3 is CSVRDSSSYNEQFF. The DNA for the CDR3 is TGCAGCGTGAGGGACTCGAGCTCCTACAATGAGCAGTTCTTC.

This clone was detected only a few times. Additional DNA sequences in this sample encode the identical CDR3. The rearrangement links TRBV14 to TRBJ1-1; D is uncertain. The CDR3 has 14 residues. V was shortened by 3 bases and J by 3 bases, with 11 bases between the two germline ends. Germline-derived CDR1 and CDR2 are SGHDN and FVKESK. The CDR3 sequence is CASSQEGGDTEAFF. DNA of the CDR3: TGTGCCAGCAGCCAGGAGGGCGGGGACACTGAAGCTTTCTTT.

This clone was seen more than once but under ten times. The junction differs from germline at one of its ends, possibly a read error. The V call is TRBV7-7, the J call TRBJ2-5; 8 bases align to TRBD1. The germline V gene encodes CDR1 SSHAT and CDR2 FNYEAQ (reference sequence). The CDR3 has 15 amino acids. Here the CDR3 DNA reads TGTGCTAGCAGCGAAGATACAGGGGGAAGAGAGACCCAGTACTTC. This gives the protein CASSEDTGGRETQYF.

This clone was seen a handful of times. The genes are TRBV2 and TRBJ2-6; D is ambiguous. CDR3 length: 16 residues. V was cut by 7 bases and J by 0 bases, with 13 bases left in between. Germline V gene data show CDR1 as SNHLY and CDR2 as FYNNEI. CDR3 nucleotide sequence: TGTGCCAGCATTGGGCAGAGAAGCTCTGGGGCCAACGTCCTGACTTTC. Translation: CASIGQRSSGANVLTF.

The chain employs TRBV11-3 and TRBJ2-5, with no clear D. Trimming removed 4 bases from V and 1 base from J, with 10 bases in between. The CDR3 totals 14 residues. Germline values: CDR1 SGHNT, CDR2 YENEEA. The CDR3 DNA sequence: TGTGCCAGCAGCTCTACCGCTTCCCAAGAGACCCAGTACTTC. Translated: CASSSTASQETQYF.